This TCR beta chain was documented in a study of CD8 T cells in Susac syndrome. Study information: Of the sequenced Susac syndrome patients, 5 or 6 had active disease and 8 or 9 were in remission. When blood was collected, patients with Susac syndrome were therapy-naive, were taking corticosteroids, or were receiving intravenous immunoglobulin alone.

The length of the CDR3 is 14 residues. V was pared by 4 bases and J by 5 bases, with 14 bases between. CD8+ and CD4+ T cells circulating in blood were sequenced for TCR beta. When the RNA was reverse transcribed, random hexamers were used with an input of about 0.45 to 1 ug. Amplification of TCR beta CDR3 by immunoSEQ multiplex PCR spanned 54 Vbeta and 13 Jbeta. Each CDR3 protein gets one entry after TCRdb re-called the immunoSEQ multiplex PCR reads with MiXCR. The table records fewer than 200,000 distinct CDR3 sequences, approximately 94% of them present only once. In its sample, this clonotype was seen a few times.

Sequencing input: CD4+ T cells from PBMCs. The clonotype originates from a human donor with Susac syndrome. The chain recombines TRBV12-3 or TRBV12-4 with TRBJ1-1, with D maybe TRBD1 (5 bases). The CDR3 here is CASSSQGGRTEAFF. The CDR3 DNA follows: TGTGCCAGCAGTTCCCAGGGAGGGCGGACTGAAGCTTTCTTT.